This T cell receptor (beta chain) was found in a study of blood T cell repertoires in COVID-19. Turning to the study itself: In each case, the material was cDNA or gDNA derived from T cells, B-cell-depleted T cells, or PBMCs.

The germline CDR1 and CDR2 sequences are MNHEY and SMNVEV (reference sequence). V was pared by 4 bases and J by 3 bases, with 12 bases between. The CDR3 runs 14 residues. Only in-frame clones appear in the TCRdb table, and some are missing; sequencing was by immunoSEQ multiplex PCR. The sample shows some 160,000 clones, more than 75% of them seen only once. Specimen: peripheral blood. The sequence was obtained from a man younger than 30 with acute or convalescent COVID-19. This rearrangement joins TRBV27 to TRBJ1-2; D ambiguous. The CDR3, as DNA: TGTGCCAGCAGTTCAAGCGGAAGGGACTATGGCTACACCTTC. This encodes CASSSSGRDYGYTF.